This T cell receptor beta chain was obtained from a study of early T cells in non-severe SARS-CoV-2 infection. For the study at large: Sequencing targeted bulk RNA from unsorted whole blood, leaving chains unpaired.

Unique molecular identifiers were attached to individual cDNA molecules. TCRdb passed the 5' RACE reads through MiXCR, listing each CDR3 protein once. The sample lists 60,000 to 90,000 distinct CDR3 sequences, approximately 9.1% occurring once. The CDR3 loop spans 14 amino acids. The germline CDR1 and CDR2 sequences are GTSNPN and SVGIG (reference sequence). The J segment lost 4 bases and the V segment lost 3 bases, leaving 4 bases of the junction unmatched. To note about this clonotype: Its antigen is as yet unknown. Here the CDR3 omits its conserved ending phenylalanine or tryptophan, so a read error is the likely source.

Overall study results and limits: A preference for anti-spike CD8 responses marked VDJdb matching, which missed private and CD4 specificities.

This receptor was obtained from an adult who was a healthcare worker with PCR-confirmed SARS-CoV-2 infection or an uninfected control (not recorded which). The V and J genes are TRBV30 and TRBJ2-5; 11 nucleotides match TRBD2. The sequencing input was whole blood. CDR3 region: CAWRLAGAGETQYL. The CDR3 DNA follows: TGTGCCTGGAGACTAGCGGGAGCAGGAGAGACCCAGTACTTG.